A single sample gave rise to the 6 T cell receptor beta chains below, sequenced in a study of T cell clonotyping in hematopoietic cell transplantation. Measured with immunoSEQ multiplex PCR; TCRdb has only the in-frame clones, and not every one. The sample holds around 25,000 clones, more than 90% seen once. Sequenced sample: peripheral blood mononuclear cells. These receptors all come from a man aged 50 to 60 in good health. Some clones in this sample may be carry-over from other donors' samples.

The CDR3 nucleotides read TGTGCCAGTACCATAACAGGGGGCGCCGAGAACACTGAAGCTTTCTTT. It encodes CASTITGGAENTEAFF. This chain links TRBV19 with TRBJ1-1; 9 positions agree with TRBD1. The CDR3 is made up of 16 amino acids. Losses at the gene ends were 7 bases for V and 1 base for J; bases not matched to a gene: 10. Germline CDR1 reads LNHDA; CDR2 reads SQIVND (reference sequence).

This clone was seen only once. The chain's CDR3 is CASSLDFTGTISYEQYF. DNA of the CDR3: TGTGCCAGCAGCTTAGATTTTACCGGGACAATTTCCTACGAGCAGTACTTC. V and J are TRBV11-2 and TRBJ2-7; TRBD1 is a possible D gene (6 bases). Germline V gene sequence: CDR1 SGHAT, CDR2 FQNNGV. This CDR3 contains 17 residues. V was shortened by 0 bases and J by 1 base, with 16 bases between the two germline ends.

The chain carries TRBV27 and TRBJ1-1, with 8 nucleotides matching TRBD1. Germline V gene sequence: CDR1 MNHEY, CDR2 SMNVEV (reference sequence). This CDR3 has 18 amino acids. V trimming: 5 bases; J trimming: 3 bases; junction bases outside the gene matches: 17. CDR3 residues: CASSPLPGQEVIDTEAFF. DNA of the CDR3: TGTGCCAGCAGTCCCCTCCCGGGACAGGAGGTAATTGACACTGAAGCTTTCTTT.

This chain joins TRBV7-9 and TRBJ2-3; D unclear. Germline assignment: CDR1 SEHNR and CDR2 FQNEAQ (reference sequence). The CDR3 consists of 16 residues. Trimming took off 2 bases at V and 1 base at J, with 13 bases between the two ends. In DNA, the CDR3 is TGTGCCAGCAGCTTATACGCTTCGGCGGGCACAGATACGCAGTATTTT. Translation: CASSLYASAGTDTQYF.

The chain combines TRBV25-1 with TRBJ2-7; 12 bases align to TRBD1. Germline values: CDR1 MGHDK, CDR2 SYGVNS. Unmatched junction bases numbered 7, after V lost 4 bases and J lost 6 bases. The CDR3 contains 15 residues. CDR3 sequence reads: CASSARDRGLLEQYF. The CDR3, as DNA: TGTGCCAGCAGTGCCCGGGACAGGGGGCTGCTCGAGCAGTACTTC.

The chain couples TRBV6-1 to TRBJ1-2; D not resolved. Trimming removed 7 bases at V and 1 base at J, with 10 bases between. The V gene's germline CDR1 is MNHNS and CDR2 SASEGT. The CDR3 covers 13 residues. CDR3 region: CASNQANNYGYTF. CDR3 in DNA: TGTGCCAGCAACCAGGCCAATAACTATGGCTACACCTTC.